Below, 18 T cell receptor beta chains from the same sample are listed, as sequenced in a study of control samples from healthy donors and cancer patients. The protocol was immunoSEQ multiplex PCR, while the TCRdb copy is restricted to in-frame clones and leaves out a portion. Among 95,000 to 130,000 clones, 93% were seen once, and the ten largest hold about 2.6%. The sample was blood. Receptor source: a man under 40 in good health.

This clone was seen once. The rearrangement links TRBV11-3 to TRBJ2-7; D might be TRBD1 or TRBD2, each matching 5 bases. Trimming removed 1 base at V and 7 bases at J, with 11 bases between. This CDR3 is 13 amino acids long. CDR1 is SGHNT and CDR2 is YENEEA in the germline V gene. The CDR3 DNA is TGTGCCAGCAGCTTAGTGCGAGGGGCGGAGCAGTACTTC. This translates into CASSLVRGAEQYF.

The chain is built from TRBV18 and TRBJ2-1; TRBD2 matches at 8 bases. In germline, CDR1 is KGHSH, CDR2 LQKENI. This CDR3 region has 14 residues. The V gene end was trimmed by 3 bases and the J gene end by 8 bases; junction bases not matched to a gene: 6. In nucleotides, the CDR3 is TGTGCCAGCTCACCCGGGACTAGTTGGTATGAGCAGTTCTTC. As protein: CASSPGTSWYEQFF.

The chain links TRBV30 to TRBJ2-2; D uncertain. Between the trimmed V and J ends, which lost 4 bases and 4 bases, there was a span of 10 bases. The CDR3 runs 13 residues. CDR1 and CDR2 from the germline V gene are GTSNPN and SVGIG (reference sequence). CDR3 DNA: TGTGCCTGGAACTCTCCGGGCACCGGGGAGCTGTTTTTT. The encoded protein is CAWNSPGTGELFF.

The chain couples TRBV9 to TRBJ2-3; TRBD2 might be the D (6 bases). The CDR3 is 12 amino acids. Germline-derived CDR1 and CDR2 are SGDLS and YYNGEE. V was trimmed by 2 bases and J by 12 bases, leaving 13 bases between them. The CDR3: CASSVEGTDQYF. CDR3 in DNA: TGTGCCAGCAGCGTGGAGGGGACTGACCAGTATTTT.

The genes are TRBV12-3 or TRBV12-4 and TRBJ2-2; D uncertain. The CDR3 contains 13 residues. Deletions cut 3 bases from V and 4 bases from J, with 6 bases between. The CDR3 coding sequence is TGTGCCAGCAGTTTTCGGGTCACCGGGGAGCTGTTTTTT. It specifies CASSFRVTGELFF.

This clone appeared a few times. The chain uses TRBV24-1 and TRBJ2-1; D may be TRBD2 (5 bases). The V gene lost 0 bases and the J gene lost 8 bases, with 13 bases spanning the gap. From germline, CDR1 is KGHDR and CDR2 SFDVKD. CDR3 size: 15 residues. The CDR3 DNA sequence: TGTGCCACCAGTGATTTGAGGCGGGCCGGCGATGAGCAGTTCTTC. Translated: CATSDLRRAGDEQFF.

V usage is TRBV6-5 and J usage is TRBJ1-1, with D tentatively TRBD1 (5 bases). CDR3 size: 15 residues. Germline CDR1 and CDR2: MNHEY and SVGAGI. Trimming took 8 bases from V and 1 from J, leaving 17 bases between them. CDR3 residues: CASRRQTRANTEAFF. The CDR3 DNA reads TGTGCCAGCCGTCGACAGACTAGAGCGAACACTGAAGCTTTCTTT.

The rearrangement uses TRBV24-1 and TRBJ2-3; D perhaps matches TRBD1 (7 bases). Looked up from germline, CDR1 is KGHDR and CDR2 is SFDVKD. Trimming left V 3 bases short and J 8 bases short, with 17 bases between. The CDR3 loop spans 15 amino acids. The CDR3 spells CATSDALRQGGTQYF. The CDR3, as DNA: TGTGCCACCAGTGATGCCCTCCGACAGGGAGGTACGCAGTATTTT.

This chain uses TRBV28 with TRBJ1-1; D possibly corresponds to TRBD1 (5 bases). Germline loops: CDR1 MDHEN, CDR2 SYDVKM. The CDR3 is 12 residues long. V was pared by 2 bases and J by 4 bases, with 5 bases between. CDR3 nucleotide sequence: TGTGCCAGCAGTTTAGGGACCACTGAAGCTTTCTTT. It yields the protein CASSLGTTEAFF.

The CDR3 loop reads CASSLSISNQPQHF. CDR3 bases: TGTGCCAGCAGTTTATCGATAAGCAATCAGCCCCAGCATTTT. The chain joins TRBV27 to TRBJ1-5; D is uncertain. The V end lost 0 bases, the J end lost 1 base, and 4 bases lay between the germline ends. The length of the CDR3 is 14 residues. Per germline, CDR1 MNHEY and CDR2 SMNVEV (reference sequence).

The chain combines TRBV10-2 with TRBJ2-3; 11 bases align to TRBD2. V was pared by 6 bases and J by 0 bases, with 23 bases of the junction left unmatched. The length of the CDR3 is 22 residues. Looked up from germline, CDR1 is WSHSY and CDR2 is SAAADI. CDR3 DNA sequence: TGCGCCAGCAGGACGCCGAGGGGGCTAGCGGGGGGACCCCTCTTGAGCACAGATACGCAGTATTTT. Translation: CASRTPRGLAGGPLLSTDTQYF.

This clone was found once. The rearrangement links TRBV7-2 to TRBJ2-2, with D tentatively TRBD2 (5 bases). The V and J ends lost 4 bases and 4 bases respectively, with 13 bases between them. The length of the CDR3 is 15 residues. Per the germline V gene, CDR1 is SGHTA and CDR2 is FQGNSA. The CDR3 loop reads CASSSGFAGTGELFF. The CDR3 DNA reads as TGTGCCAGCAGCTCGGGATTCGCTGGCACCGGGGAGCTGTTTTTT. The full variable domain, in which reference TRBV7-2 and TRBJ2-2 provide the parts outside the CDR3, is GAGVSQSPSNKVTEKGKDVELRCDPISGHTALYWYRQSLGQGLEFLIYFQGNSAPDKSGLPSDRFSAERTGGSVSTLTIQRTQQEDSAVYLCASSSGFAGTGELFFGEGSRLTVL.

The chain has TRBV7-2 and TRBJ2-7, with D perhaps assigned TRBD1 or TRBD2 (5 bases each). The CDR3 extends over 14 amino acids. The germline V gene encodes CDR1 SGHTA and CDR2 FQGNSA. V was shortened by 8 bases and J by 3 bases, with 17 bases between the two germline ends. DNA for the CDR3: TGTGCCAGCGGGTTTAGAGGGGTCTACTACGAGCAGTACTTC. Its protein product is CASGFRGVYYEQYF.

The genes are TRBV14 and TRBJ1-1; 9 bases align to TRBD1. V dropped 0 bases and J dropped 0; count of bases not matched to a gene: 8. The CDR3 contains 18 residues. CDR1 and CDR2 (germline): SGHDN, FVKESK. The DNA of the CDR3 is TGTGCCAGCAGCCAAGATAAGACTGGACAGGGGATGAACACTGAAGCTTTCTTT. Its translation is CASSQDKTGQGMNTEAFF.

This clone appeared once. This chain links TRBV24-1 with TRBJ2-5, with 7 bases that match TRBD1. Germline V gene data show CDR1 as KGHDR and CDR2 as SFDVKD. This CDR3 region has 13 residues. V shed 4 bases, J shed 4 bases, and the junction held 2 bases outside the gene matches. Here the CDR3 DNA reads TGTGCCACCAGTGACGCAGGGGGAGAGACCCAGTACTTC. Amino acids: CATSDAGGETQYF.

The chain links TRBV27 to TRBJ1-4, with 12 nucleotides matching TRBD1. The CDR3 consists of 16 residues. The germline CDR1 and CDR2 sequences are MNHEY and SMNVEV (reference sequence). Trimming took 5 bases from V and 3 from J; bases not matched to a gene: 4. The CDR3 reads CASSAGTGGSNEKLFF. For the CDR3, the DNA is TGTGCCAGCAGTGCCGGGACAGGGGGCTCTAATGAAAAACTGTTTTTT.

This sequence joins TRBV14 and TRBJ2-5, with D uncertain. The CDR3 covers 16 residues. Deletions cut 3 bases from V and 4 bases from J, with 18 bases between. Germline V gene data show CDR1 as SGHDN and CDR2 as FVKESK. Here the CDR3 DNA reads TGTGCCAGCAGCCACCCCAATACGAGGTCCGGAGAGACCCAGTACTTC. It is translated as CASSHPNTRSGETQYF.

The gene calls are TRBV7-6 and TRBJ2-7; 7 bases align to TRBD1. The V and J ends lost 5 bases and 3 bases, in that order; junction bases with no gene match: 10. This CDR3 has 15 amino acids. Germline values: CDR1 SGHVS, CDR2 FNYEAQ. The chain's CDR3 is CASSLSGQADYEQYF. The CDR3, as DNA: TGTGCCAGCAGCCTGTCCGGACAGGCGGACTACGAGCAGTACTTC.